What follows are 11 T cell receptor beta chains derived from one specimen sequenced in a study of identical twins. TCRdb fed the 5' RACE reads into MiXCR, producing one record per CDR3 protein. Among around 450,000 distinct CDR3 sequences listed, more than 13% were seen once. These data also featured in a second study, about yellow fever vaccine responses in identical twins.

The sample comprised CD4+ T cells sorted from blood. The receptors come from a woman aged 18-30 years in good health.

This clonotype appeared a few times. The chain employs TRBV5-1 and TRBJ2-7; 9 nucleotides line up with TRBD1. There are 16 residues in the CDR3. Unmatched junction bases numbered 12, after V lost 2 bases and J lost 6 bases. The germline V gene encodes CDR1 SGHRS and CDR2 YFSETQ. CDR3 residues: CASSFFETGGHREQYF. The CDR3 DNA sequence: TGCGCCAGCAGCTTTTTTGAGACAGGGGGACATCGCGAGCAGTACTTC.

The chain combines TRBV6-1 with TRBJ2-1; TRBD2 matches 9 bases. CDR3 length: 15 residues. Germline V gene data show CDR1 as MNHNS and CDR2 as SASEGT. The V and J ends lost 4 bases and 10 bases, in that order; junction bases with no gene match: 11. The CDR3 DNA reads as TGTGCCAGCAGTGCCTTAGCGGGGGTCCTGGGAGAGCAGTTCTTC. Translation: CASSALAGVLGEQFF.

This clonotype showed up just once. The chain has TRBV5-1 and TRBJ2-5; no clear D. Germline loops: CDR1 SGHRS, CDR2 YFSETQ. Trimming stripped 0 bases from V and 1 base from J, with 7 bases between. This CDR3 spans 14 amino acids. The CDR3 loop reads CASSLEPSQETQYF. CDR3 DNA sequence: TGCGCCAGCAGCTTGGAACCCTCCCAAGAGACCCAGTACTTC.

This clonotype was found a few times. J is TRBJ2-2 and V is TRBV5-8, with 10 bases identical to TRBD1. The CDR3 totals 16 residues. With 5 bases clipped from V and 6 bases from J, the junction kept 10 bases outside the gene matches. CDR1 is SGHTS and CDR2 is YDEGEE in the germline V gene. This CDR3 is CASRPTGGVLAGELFF. CDR3 in DNA: TGTGCCAGCAGACCGACAGGGGGCGTCTTAGCCGGGGAGCTGTTTTTT.

This clonotype was counted between two and nine times. V is TRBV20-1 and J is TRBJ2-5, with 11 bases aligning to TRBD1. Germline CDR1 and CDR2: DFQATT and SNEGSKA (reference sequence). The CDR3 runs to 14 residues. CDR3 bases: TGCAGCCTTTTGGACAGGGGGCTCCAAGAGACCCAGTACTTC. Amino acid sequence: CSLLDRGLQETQYF.

V and J are TRBV7-2 and TRBJ2-2; D not resolved. Germline V gene data show CDR1 as SGHTA and CDR2 as FQGNSA. This CDR3 is built from 14 residues. Trimming removed 1 base from V and 8 bases from J, with 11 bases in between. The CDR3 bases are TGTGCCAGCAGCTTAGTTCCCTCGACTGGGGAGCTGTTTTTT. Protein product: CASSLVPSTGELFF.

J is TRBJ2-3 and V is TRBV7-8; 7 bases are a match to TRBD1. This CDR3 is built from 15 residues. The germline V gene has CDR1 SGHVS and CDR2 FQNEAQ. The V segment lost 3 bases and the J segment 4 bases; nucleotides outside the gene matches: 7. This CDR3 is CASSFGDSLADTQYF. DNA of the CDR3: TGTGCCAGCAGCTTTGGGGACAGCCTAGCAGATACGCAGTATTTT.

This chain links TRBV20-1 with TRBJ2-3, with D possibly being TRBD2 (5 bases). V lost 3 bases and J 9 bases, leaving 16 bases between the germline ends. Germline-derived CDR1 and CDR2 are DFQATT and SNEGSKA (reference sequence). The CDR3 spans 13 residues. CDR3 amino acids: CSASTSRATTQYF. CDR3 DNA sequence: TGCAGTGCTAGTACTTCGCGGGCCACGACGCAGTATTTT.

The sample holds a few counts of this clonotype. The chain couples TRBV29-1 to TRBJ1-2; unclear D gene. Germline assignment: CDR1 SQVTM and CDR2 ANQGSEA. Trimming cost V 4 bases and J 3 bases, with 12 bases left between them. There are 13 residues in the CDR3. In nucleotides, the CDR3 is TGCAGCGTTGGCGCTTCGCGGGACTATGGCTACACCTTC. Translation gives CSVGASRDYGYTF.

In its sample, this clonotype was seen a few times. This sequence joins TRBV7-9 and TRBJ2-3, with D possibly matching TRBD1 (6 bases). Germline-derived CDR1 and CDR2 are SEHNR and FQNEAQ (reference sequence). V shed 4 bases and J shed 4 bases, with 12 bases lying between them. This CDR3 has 14 residues. Here the CDR3 DNA reads TGTGCCAGCAGCTCCCTAGACAGGTCAGATACGCAGTATTTT. Encoded protein: CASSSLDRSDTQYF.

This clonotype was observed a few times. This chain links TRBV10-3 with TRBJ2-3; 8 positions agree with TRBD1. The CDR3 spans 13 residues. The trim removed 6 bases at V and 15 bases at J, leaving 14 bases unmatched. CDR1 is ENHRY and CDR2 is SYGVKD in the germline V gene. The DNA for the CDR3 is TGTGCCATCAGGGGGCACGTGCAGGGGGCGGTATATTTT. Translated: CAIRGHVQGAVYF.